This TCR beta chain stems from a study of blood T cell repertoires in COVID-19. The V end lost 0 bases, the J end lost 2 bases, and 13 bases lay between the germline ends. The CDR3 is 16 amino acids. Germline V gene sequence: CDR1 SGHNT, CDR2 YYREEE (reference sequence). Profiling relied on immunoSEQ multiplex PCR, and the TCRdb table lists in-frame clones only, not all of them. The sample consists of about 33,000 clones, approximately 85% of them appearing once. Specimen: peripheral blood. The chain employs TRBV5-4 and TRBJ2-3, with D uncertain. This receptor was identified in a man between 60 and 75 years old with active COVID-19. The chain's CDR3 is CASSLAMGQDTDTQYF. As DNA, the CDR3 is TGTGCCAGCAGCTTGGCGATGGGCCAGGACACAGATACGCAGTATTTT. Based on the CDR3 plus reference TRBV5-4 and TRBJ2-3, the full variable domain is ETGVTQSPTHLIKTRGQQVTLRCSSQSGHNTVSWYQQALGQGPQFIFQYYREEENGRGNFPPRFSGLQFPNYSSELNVNALELDDSALYLCASSLAMGQDTDTQYFGPGTRLTVL.